The clone carrying this T cell receptor (beta chain) came up many times. No antigen is known for it. Scientists amplified the TCR beta CDR3 regions from RNA transcripts. Amplification began with first-round RT-PCR using HTBI primers, then second-round multiplex PCR was performed. TCRdb used MiXCR to reprocess the multiplex PCR reads, holding one entry per CDR3 protein. The data contain roughly 400,000 distinct CDR3 sequences, around 17% of them singletons. The sample comes from a study of Graves' ophthalmopathy and Graves' hyperthyroidism. Overall study findings and caveats: Most expanded clonotypes in thyroid above 0.001 frequency also showed up in blood. Between ophthalmopathy and stable hyperthyroidism, a 13-signature model drew a separation with just over 85% sensitivity and less than 83% specificity. Prediction of ophthalmopathy progression reached roughly 68% sensitivity and approximately 75% specificity.

This CDR3 has 16 amino acids. V lost 1 base and J lost 0, with 9 bases in between. Germline CDR1 and CDR2: SGHAT and FQNNGV. The sequenced sample consisted of peripheral blood. V gene TRBV11-2 combines with J gene TRBJ2-2; possible D gene TRBD2, 5 bases. The source of this sequence is a woman under 30 with Graves' ophthalmopathy. The CDR3 sequence: CASSLGGLTNTGELFF. The CDR3 DNA reads TGTGCCAGCAGCTTAGGAGGGCTCACGAACACCGGGGAGCTGTTTTTT.